This T cell receptor (beta chain) was recovered during a study of vaccination effects on CD4 cells after COVID-19 (dated by TCRdb to 2021 to 2024). In the study overall: In the ViraFEST assay, PBMC were stimulated with viral peptide pools, and antigen-specific CD4+ T cell clonotypes were then identified by expansion using TCR sequencing. A few million PBMC per well were cultured with approximately 10 ug/ml peptides in IMDM containing roughly 5% human AB serum, about 10 IU/ml IL-2 and gentamicin. Each participant received two doses of an mRNA SARS-CoV-2 vaccine, either BNT162b2 or mRNA-1273. A total of 10 COVID-19 convalescent patients and a few SARS-CoV-2-naive healthy vaccine recipients were included in the full study. In both COVID-19 convalescent patients and infection-naive vaccine recipients, the study compared SARS-CoV-2 spike-specific CD4+ TCR repertoires from before mRNA vaccination with those from after it. Cultures from other donors in the study were sequenced using the Oncomine TCR Beta short-read assay on an Illumina iSeq 100.

This clone was seen a handful of times. The antigen it binds to is not known. Per-base quality was not reported, and no clone a single base away is much larger than it. General study outcomes and caveats: The study was limited by a small number of convalescent patients and lacked early post-infection timepoints. In healthy vaccine recipients, vaccine-induced clones were almost all SARS-CoV-2 mono-reactive, with only 1 of 255 cross-reactive with common cold coronaviruses. Both infection-induced and vaccine-induced clones contracted markedly at late post-vaccination timepoints, which is consistent with waning T cell responses.

Receptors were amplified or captured by the immunoSEQ multiplex PCR assay. DNA from the CD4+ T cells that had been cultured and isolated underwent TCR beta CDR3 sequencing. In the source study's methods: The analysis removed non-productive TCR sequences, trimmed reads to the CDR3 region, and retained only CDR3s that were 7 or more amino acids long. Antigen-specific clonotypes were identified with the MANAFEST web app by comparing expansion in peptide wells against reference cultures. Positive clones required FDR<0.05 expansion versus reference and all other wells, odds ratio above 5, and frequency above 0.1% in two replicate wells. A clonotype was called cross-reactive if it was significantly expanded both in SARS-CoV-2 spike wells and in at least one common cold coronavirus spike condition. Levenshtein distance calculated with the stringdist R package was used to assess CDR3 similarity, and unrooted trees were constructed with ape in R 3.6.1. Drawn from immuneACCESS, this table holds only the in-frame rearrangements with V and J called that TCRdb kept. Clones are partly lost; checked studies trace under half to an unresolved V gene and leave the rest unexplained. V and J calls and clone size follow that table, whereas D and trimming were derived from the DNA. This sample lists about 39,000 clones; about 80% were detected once. The top ten constitute approximately 3% of the sample.

After about 10 days of culture, CD4+ T cells were isolated with the EasySep CD4+ T cell isolation kit. The absence of prior SARS-CoV-2 infection in healthy vaccine recipients was confirmed by negative nucleocapsid antibodies before and after vaccination. On days 3 and 7, half of the culture medium was replaced with fresh IL-2-containing medium. Each peptide stimulation condition was cultured in triplicate wells unless otherwise noted. PBMC were separated from whole blood using Ficoll-Paque Plus gradient centrifugation and were then either cryopreserved at -140C or used fresh. The QIAamp micro DNA kit was used to extract genomic DNA from the cultured CD4+ T cells. Taken from the germline V gene, the CDR1 and CDR2 loops are MGHRA and YSYEKL. There are 14 amino acids in the CDR3, from cysteine to phenylalanine inclusive. The kept DNA is CDR3 alone, 42 bases in frame from the first base. Relative to germline, V is 3 bases shorter and J is 6 bases shorter, with 12 bases between their ends.

The sequencing used CD4+ T cells from PBMCs cultured without peptide, collected before COVID-19 vaccination. The rearrangement joined TRBV4-1 to TRBJ1-5; the D gene cannot be named for sure. The sequence was obtained from a human donor who received a COVID-19 vaccine. The CDR3 region reads CASSQTGRGQPQHF. The bases are TGCGCCAGCAGCCAGACGGGCCGGGGTCAGCCCCAGCATTTT.